Listed below are T cell receptor beta chains from one sample, sequenced in a study of blood T cell repertoires in COVID-19. TCRdb's copy holds only in-frame clones and misses some; the assay was immunoSEQ multiplex PCR. The top ten hold under 4% of the sample, which has some 260,000 clones, roughly 85% seen once. Sequenced input: peripheral blood. The receptors shown here come from a man younger than 30 with active or convalescent COVID-19. CDR3s include the opening cysteine and the closing phenylalanine or tryptophan. The D gene is left open where the match is weak. Some rows mark clone size as missing; the rest say once, few, many or name a class of expanded clone.

len: 15
abundance: NA
j_gene: TRBJ2-5
d_gene: TRBD1
v_gene: TRBV7-6
CDR3nt: TGTGCCAGCAGCTTAGGCCCAGGGACAGCTGAGACCCAGTACTTC
CDR3aa: CASSLGPGTAETQYF

len: 15
abundance: NA
j_gene: TRBJ1-6
d_gene: NA
v_gene: TRBV9
CDR3nt: TGTGCCAGCAGCCCCGGGAGCTCCTATAATTCACCCCTCCACTTT
CDR3aa: CASSPGSSYNSPLHF

len: 15
abundance: NA
j_gene: TRBJ2-5
d_gene: TRBD1
v_gene: TRBV5-1
CDR3nt: TGCGCCAGCAGCTTAAGACAGGGCCCTCAAGAGACCCAGTACTTC
CDR3aa: CASSLRQGPQETQYF

len: 16
abundance: NA
j_gene: TRBJ1-1
d_gene: TRBD1
v_gene: TRBV11-2
CDR3nt: TGTGCCAGCAGCTCCGGACGACAGGGTTTGAACACTGAAGCTTTCTTT
CDR3aa: CASSSGRQGLNTEAFF

len: 13
abundance: NA
j_gene: TRBJ2-7
d_gene: NA
v_gene: TRBV4-3
CDR3nt: TGCGCCAGCAGCCGGGGCAGCTCCTACGAGCAGTACTTC
CDR3aa: CASSRGSSYEQYF

len: 17
abundance: NA
j_gene: TRBJ1-1
d_gene: TRBD1
v_gene: TRBV19
CDR3nt: TGTGCCAGTAGTCCCCGGACAGGGCAAAATTCGAACACTGAAGCTTTCTTT
CDR3aa: CASSPRTGQNSNTEAFF

len: 15
abundance: NA
j_gene: TRBJ2-7
d_gene: TRBD1
v_gene: TRBV14
CDR3nt: TGTGCCAGCAGGCACCGGGACAGCCCCTTTTACGAGCAGTACTTC
CDR3aa: CASRHRDSPFYEQYF

len: 17
abundance: NA
j_gene: TRBJ2-1
d_gene: TRBD2
v_gene: TRBV30
CDR3nt: TGTGCCTGGAGTGTATCTCGGCGGGGAGGGGTTGGGAATGAGCAGTTCTTC
CDR3aa: CAWSVSRRGGVGNEQFF

len: 15
abundance: NA
j_gene: TRBJ1-4
d_gene: TRBD1
v_gene: TRBV5-1
CDR3nt: TGCGCCAGCAGCTCAGCCGGGACAGGGTCCGAAAAACTGTTTTTT
CDR3aa: CASSSAGTGSEKLFF

len: 14
abundance: NA
j_gene: TRBJ2-7
d_gene: NA
v_gene: TRBV7-3
CDR3nt: TGTGCCAGCAGCTTGGAGGGGGCGAACTACGAGCAGTACTTC
CDR3aa: CASSLEGANYEQYF

len: 10
abundance: NA
j_gene: TRBJ2-3
d_gene: TRBD2
v_gene: TRBV30
CDR3nt: TGTGCCTGCCAAAGCGGGAGAGGAAGCTTT
CDR3aa: CACQSGRGSF

len: 15
abundance: once
j_gene: TRBJ1-1
d_gene: NA
v_gene: TRBV7-6
CDR3nt: TGTGCCAGCAGCGCCTCGGACAGAGTGAACACTGAAGCTTTCTTT
CDR3aa: CASSASDRVNTEAFF

len: 11
abundance: NA
j_gene: TRBJ1-1
d_gene: TRBD1
v_gene: TRBV29-1
CDR3nt: TGCACCGGGGGGACAGGGGATGAAGCTTTCTTT
CDR3aa: CTGGTGDEAFF

len: 16
abundance: NA
j_gene: TRBJ2-1
d_gene: TRBD2
v_gene: TRBV28
CDR3nt: TGTGCCAGCAGTTTATGGAATAGCGGGTCTTACAATGAGCAGTTCTTC
CDR3aa: CASSLWNSGSYNEQFF

len: 17
abundance: NA
j_gene: TRBJ2-1
d_gene: TRBD2
v_gene: TRBV2
CDR3nt: TGTGCCAGCAGAGTCTTCGGAGGGCCGGGACTAGCTAATGAGCAGTTCTTC
CDR3aa: CASRVFGGPGLANEQFF

len: 13
abundance: NA
j_gene: TRBJ2-5
d_gene: NA
v_gene: TRBV10-2
CDR3nt: TGCGCCAGCAGCGACGGGCAGGGAGAGACCCAGTACTTC
CDR3aa: CASSDGQGETQYF

len: 12
abundance: NA
j_gene: TRBJ1-1
d_gene: NA
v_gene: TRBV12-3/TRBV12-4
CDR3nt: TGTGCCAGCAGTTTCCCGGGGACTGAAGCTTTCTTT
CDR3aa: CASSFPGTEAFF

len: 21
abundance: NA
j_gene: TRBJ2-7
d_gene: NA
v_gene: TRBV14
CDR3nt: TGTGCCAGCAGCCAAGAGTTTCCGATACAAAACTCGACAGGGACTTCCTACGAGCAGTACTTC
CDR3aa: CASSQEFPIQNSTGTSYEQYF

len: 13
abundance: once
j_gene: TRBJ1-2
d_gene: NA
v_gene: TRBV14
CDR3nt: TGTGCCAGCAGCCAAGATGTGATTGCGGGCTCCACCTTC
CDR3aa: CASSQDVIAGSTF

len: 13
abundance: few
j_gene: TRBJ1-1
d_gene: TRBD1
v_gene: TRBV15
CDR3nt: TGTGCCACCAGCATATTTCCAGGGGGGGAAGCTTTCTTT
CDR3aa: CATSIFPGGEAFF

len: 11
abundance: NA
j_gene: TRBJ1-1
d_gene: NA
v_gene: TRBV12-5
CDR3nt: TGTGCTAGTGGTCTTTCCACTGAAGCTTTCTTT
CDR3aa: CASGLSTEAFF

len: 15
abundance: NA
j_gene: TRBJ1-5
d_gene: NA
v_gene: TRBV19
CDR3nt: TGTGCCAGTAGGAAAACAGGGAGCCCCAATCAGCCCCAGCATTTT
CDR3aa: CASRKTGSPNQPQHF

len: 17
abundance: NA
j_gene: TRBJ1-6
d_gene: NA
v_gene: TRBV5-6
CDR3nt: TGTGCCAGCAGCTCCCAGGACAGTCCTACCTATAATTCACCCCTCCACTTT
CDR3aa: CASSSQDSPTYNSPLHF

len: 16
abundance: few
j_gene: TRBJ2-3
d_gene: TRBD2
v_gene: TRBV7-2
CDR3nt: TGTGCCAGCAGCTTAGTTAGCGGGGGGCTCACAGATACGCAGTATTTT
CDR3aa: CASSLVSGGLTDTQYF

len: 13
abundance: NA
j_gene: TRBJ2-3
d_gene: NA
v_gene: TRBV2
CDR3nt: TGTGCCAGCAGTCGACTAGGATCTGATACGCAGTATTTT
CDR3aa: CASSRLGSDTQYF

len: 15
abundance: NA
j_gene: TRBJ1-2
d_gene: TRBD1
v_gene: TRBV5-1
CDR3nt: TGCGCCAGCAGCTTGGAGACAGGGGTCGGCTATGGCTACACCTTC
CDR3aa: CASSLETGVGYGYTF

len: 15
abundance: NA
j_gene: TRBJ2-7
d_gene: NA
v_gene: TRBV4-3
CDR3nt: TGCGCCAGCAGCCAAGATTCCGAGGGTAGGGACGAGCAGTACTTC
CDR3aa: CASSQDSEGRDEQYF

len: 19
abundance: few
j_gene: TRBJ2-2
d_gene: TRBD2
v_gene: TRBV5-4
CDR3nt: TGTGCCAGCAGCTCTCGGACTAGCGGGGGGTTATTCACCACCGGGGAGCTGTTTTTT
CDR3aa: CASSSRTSGGLFTTGELFF

len: 16
abundance: NA
j_gene: TRBJ2-5
d_gene: NA
v_gene: TRBV27
CDR3nt: TGTGCCAGCAGTCCATTCGCCAGGGGACCACAAGAGACCCAGTACTTC
CDR3aa: CASSPFARGPQETQYF

len: 14
abundance: once
j_gene: TRBJ1-4
d_gene: TRBD1
v_gene: TRBV9
CDR3nt: TGTGCCAGCAGCGTAGGGACAGGGGAATCCCTACTGTTTTTT
CDR3aa: CASSVGTGESLLFF

len: 16
abundance: NA
j_gene: TRBJ2-5
d_gene: NA
v_gene: TRBV3-1/TRBV3-2
CDR3nt: TGTGCCAGCACCCCGTCGACGGCTAGCTCCTTGGAGACCCAGTACTTC
CDR3aa: CASTPSTASSLETQYF

len: 15
abundance: NA
j_gene: TRBJ1-1
d_gene: NA
v_gene: TRBV5-1
CDR3nt: TGCGCCAGCAGCTTGGAAGGGGCAGCGAACACTGAAGCTTTCTTT
CDR3aa: CASSLEGAANTEAFF

len: 15
abundance: NA
j_gene: TRBJ1-2
d_gene: TRBD1
v_gene: TRBV6-2/TRBV6-3
CDR3nt: TGTGCCAGCAGTTACGGGACAGAAACCAACTATGGCTACACCTTC
CDR3aa: CASSYGTETNYGYTF

len: 13
abundance: NA
j_gene: TRBJ1-1
d_gene: NA
v_gene: TRBV18
CDR3nt: TGTGCCAGCTCACTCGACAGCCACACTGAAGCTTTCTTT
CDR3aa: CASSLDSHTEAFF

len: 18
abundance: NA
j_gene: TRBJ1-4
d_gene: TRBD1
v_gene: TRBV4-1
CDR3nt: TGCGCCAGCAGCCAAGGGACAGGGACACTGGCAACTAATGAAAAACTGTTTTTT
CDR3aa: CASSQGTGTLATNEKLFF

len: 15
abundance: NA
j_gene: TRBJ1-2
d_gene: NA
v_gene: TRBV28
CDR3nt: TGTGCCAGCAGTCCGGGGGTGGGGAGGGTCTATGGCTACACCTTC
CDR3aa: CASSPGVGRVYGYTF

len: 15
abundance: NA
j_gene: TRBJ2-5
d_gene: NA
v_gene: TRBV10-3
CDR3nt: TGTGCCATCAGTCCGACAGCACAACCTCAAGAGACCCAGTACTTC
CDR3aa: CAISPTAQPQETQYF

len: 14
abundance: NA
j_gene: TRBJ2-7
d_gene: TRBD2
v_gene: TRBV20-1
CDR3nt: TGCAGTGCTAGTCCTGGGACTAGCGTCTACGAGCAGTACTTC
CDR3aa: CSASPGTSVYEQYF